This passage covers 27 T cell receptor beta chains from one sample sequenced in a study of technical replicates of blood from a few donors. Profiling relied on immunoSEQ multiplex PCR, and the TCRdb table lists in-frame clones only, not all of them. The profile shows about 98,000 clones, almost 96% of them singletons. Material: T cells isolated from PBMCs. Every receptor here comes from a human donor in good health.

The chain has TRBV4-2 and TRBJ2-7, with 12 bases lining up with TRBD2. CDR3 length: 15 residues. V shed 3 bases, J shed 4 bases, and the junction held 4 bases outside the gene matches. CDR1 LGHNA and CDR2 YNFKEQ come from the germline V gene. CDR3 residues: CASSQGLAGGYEQYF. DNA for the CDR3: TGTGCCAGCAGCCAGGGGCTAGCGGGAGGGTACGAGCAGTACTTC.

This chain uses TRBV29-1 with TRBJ2-7, with TRBD2 matching over 7 bases. V lost 3 bases and J lost 3; bases outside the gene matches: 8. This CDR3 has 14 amino acids. Germline V gene data show CDR1 as SQVTM and CDR2 as ANQGSEA. CDR3: CSVDSQRGDYEQYF. The CDR3, as DNA: TGCAGCGTTGATTCCCAGCGGGGTGACTACGAGCAGTACTTC.

The chain employs TRBV7-9 and TRBJ1-2; D not certain. The germline V and J ends were trimmed by 4 bases and 0 bases, with 9 bases remaining between them. Germline CDR1 SEHNR, CDR2 FQNEAQ (reference sequence). The CDR3 is made up of 14 amino acids. CDR3 residues: CASSWIGTNYGYTF. Here the CDR3 DNA reads TGTGCCAGCAGCTGGATCGGGACTAACTATGGCTACACCTTC.

The V gene is TRBV7-2, the J gene TRBJ2-2, with a weak D call TRBD1 (6 bases). CDR1 SGHTA and CDR2 FQGNSA come from the germline V gene. Between the trimmed V and J ends, which lost 1 base and 4 bases, there was a span of 16 bases. The length of the CDR3 is 17 residues. The CDR3 DNA sequence: TGTGCCAGCAGCTTAGTAGGTGGGGGCTTAGGCACCGGGGAGCTGTTTTTT. It specifies CASSLVGGGLGTGELFF.

This clone showed up just once. This chain links TRBV27 with TRBJ2-1, with 10 bases matching TRBD2. The germline gives CDR1 MNHEY, CDR2 SMNVEV (reference sequence). V lost 2 bases, J lost 5 bases, and 6 bases stayed unmatched. The CDR3 has 16 residues. CDR3 region: CASSLVAGGRDNEQFF. CDR3 bases: TGTGCCAGCAGTTTAGTAGCGGGAGGTCGGGACAATGAGCAGTTCTTC.

This chain links TRBV7-9 with TRBJ2-2; D is possibly TRBD1 (5 bases). Trimming took off 3 bases at V and 7 bases at J, with 9 bases between the two ends. CDR1 SEHNR and CDR2 FQNEAQ come from the germline V gene (reference sequence). The CDR3 contains 13 residues. Written as DNA, the CDR3 is TGTGCCAGCAGCTTCGGCAGGGACGGGGAGCTGTTTTTT. This sequence encodes CASSFGRDGELFF.

DNA of the CDR3: TGTGCCAGCACGCCGACAGGGGGCGCGGGGGAGCAGTACTTC. Its translation: CASTPTGGAGEQYF. V and J are TRBV28 and TRBJ2-7; 10 bases match TRBD1. With V trimmed by 7 bases and J by 7 bases, 10 bases remained unmatched. The CDR3 has 14 residues. CDR1 is MDHEN and CDR2 is SYDVKM in the germline V gene.

This chain connects TRBV6-1 to TRBJ2-7, with D perhaps TRBD1 (6 bases). This CDR3 has 14 amino acids. V lost 5 bases and J 6 bases, leaving 17 bases between the germline ends. Germline lookup yields CDR1 MNHNS and CDR2 SASEGT. This CDR3 reads CASSTGTRPREQYF. DNA of the CDR3: TGTGCCAGCAGTACCGGGACAAGACCTCGCGAGCAGTACTTC.

The chain combines TRBV27 with TRBJ1-1, with D possibly being TRBD1 (5 bases). Germline V gives CDR1 MNHEY, CDR2 SMNVEV (reference sequence). CDR3 length: 13 amino acids. V lost 7 bases, J lost 1 base, and 10 bases lay in between. The CDR3 here is CASTGHPNTEAFF. In DNA form, the CDR3 reads TGTGCCAGCACCGGACACCCGAACACTGAAGCTTTCTTT.

This clone turned up a few times. This chain connects TRBV30 to TRBJ2-5, with D possibly matching TRBD2 (6 bases). The V and J ends lost 2 bases and 3 bases respectively, with 13 bases between them. The CDR3 is 14 amino acids. Per the germline V gene, CDR1 is GTSNPN and CDR2 is SVGIG (reference sequence). The CDR3 loop is CAWSPGTREETQYF. Here the CDR3 DNA reads TGTGCCTGGAGTCCCGGGACTCGGGAAGAGACCCAGTACTTC.

V usage is TRBV27 and J usage is TRBJ1-1, with TRBD1 matching over 7 bases. The CDR3 is 15 amino acids. The germline V gene has CDR1 MNHEY and CDR2 SMNVEV (reference sequence). V dropped 6 bases and J dropped 3; count of bases not matched to a gene: 10. The CDR3 nucleotides read TGTGCCAGCAGCTTAAGGCGGCAGGGGGACACTGAAGCTTTCTTT. This encodes CASSLRRQGDTEAFF.

V is TRBV5-1 and J is TRBJ2-2, with 13 bases aligning to TRBD2. The CDR3 extends over 17 amino acids. CDR1 and CDR2 from the germline V gene are SGHRS and YFSETQ. V dropped 2 bases and J dropped 7; count of bases not matched to a gene: 8. CDR3 bases: TGCGCCAGCAGCTTCGCCGGGACTAGCGGGGCCGGCGGGGAGCTGTTTTTT. It translates to CASSFAGTSGAGGELFF. The entire variable domain, with the rest obtained from reference TRBV5-1 and TRBJ2-2, is as follows: KAGVTQTPRYLIKTRGQQVTLSCSPISGHRSVSWYQQTPGQGLQFLFEYFSETQRNKGNFPGRFSGRQFSNSRSEMNVSTLELGDSALYLCASSFAGTSGAGGELFFGEGSRLTVL.

The chain links TRBV5-4 to TRBJ1-3; D unclear. With 4 bases removed from V and 2 bases from J, the gap between germline ends came to 13 bases. Germline-derived CDR1 and CDR2 are SGHNT and YYREEE (reference sequence). The CDR3 spans 15 residues. The CDR3 DNA is TGTGCCAGCAGCCCCCTTGAGGGAGCTGGAAACACCATATATTTT. This codes for CASSPLEGAGNTIYF. The whole variable domain, filled in from reference TRBV5-4 and TRBJ1-3, reads ETGVTQSPTHLIKTRGQQVTLRCSSQSGHNTVSWYQQALGQGPQFIFQYYREEENGRGNFPPRFSGLQFPNYSSELNVNALELDDSALYLCASSPLEGAGNTIYFGEGSWLTVV.

The chain links TRBV11-2 to TRBJ1-4; D might be TRBD1 (6 bases). The germline V gene has CDR1 SGHAT and CDR2 FQNNGV. V gave up 4 bases and J gave up 0 bases, with 15 bases separating them. The CDR3 is 17 residues long. CDR3: CASSYRTAHATNEKLFF. In DNA, the CDR3 is TGTGCCAGCAGCTACCGGACAGCTCATGCAACTAATGAAAAACTGTTTTTT.

This clone occurred once. The chain is built from TRBV5-1 and TRBJ1-1; no clear D. V gave up 4 bases and J gave up 2 bases, with 21 bases separating them. CDR1 SGHRS and CDR2 YFSETQ come from the germline V gene. This CDR3 spans 17 amino acids. The CDR3 DNA sequence: TGCGCCAGCAGCCGCGAGGCCATGGGGAGGTCCAACACTGAAGCTTTCTTT. Its translation: CASSREAMGRSNTEAFF.

V is TRBV30 and J is TRBJ2-1, with D possibly matching TRBD1 (6 bases). V lost 4 bases and J 0 bases, leaving 10 bases between the germline ends. CDR3 size: 14 residues. CDR1 is GTSNPN and CDR2 is SVGIG in the germline V gene (reference sequence). The CDR3 DNA follows: TGTGCCTGGACAACAGGGAGCTCCTACAATGAGCAGTTCTTC. Translated, it gives CAWTTGSSYNEQFF.

The chain employs TRBV29-1 and TRBJ2-1; the D is unclear. This CDR3 contains 13 residues. The germline CDR1 and CDR2 sequences are SQVTM and ANQGSEA. Trimming stripped 2 bases from V and 2 bases from J, with 7 bases between. CDR3 region: CSVETETYNEQFF. In DNA, the CDR3 is TGCAGCGTTGAAACAGAAACCTACAATGAGCAGTTCTTC.

The chain couples TRBV5-1 to TRBJ2-2; tentatively, D is TRBD2 (6 bases). CDR1 and CDR2 (germline): SGHRS, YFSETQ. This CDR3 is 18 amino acids long. V shed 3 bases and J shed 4 bases, with 22 bases lying between them. The CDR3 nucleotides read TGCGCCAGCAGCTCTTACCCCCTGCAGGCGGGGACCACCGGGGAGCTGTTTTTT. This translates into CASSSYPLQAGTTGELFF. Together with reference TRBV5-1 and TRBJ2-2, the CDR3 gives the full variable domain: KAGVTQTPRYLIKTRGQQVTLSCSPISGHRSVSWYQQTPGQGLQFLFEYFSETQRNKGNFPGRFSGRQFSNSRSEMNVSTLELGDSALYLCASSSYPLQAGTTGELFFGEGSRLTVL.

The chain uses TRBV6-5 and TRBJ1-1; 7 positions agree with TRBD1. V was pared by 7 bases and J by 1 base, with 6 bases of the junction left unmatched. From germline, CDR1 is MNHEY and CDR2 SVGAGI. The CDR3 is made up of 14 amino acids. CDR3 bases: TGTGCCAGCAAACAGGGGCGCGGGAACACTGAAGCTTTCTTT. Amino acids: CASKQGRGNTEAFF.

This chain links TRBV2 with TRBJ1-1, with 8 bases aligning to TRBD1. The CDR3 has 13 amino acids. Germline trimming cut 5 bases from V and 5 bases from J; bases unmatched to any gene: 4. Germline CDR1 SNHLY, CDR2 FYNNEI. CDR3 region: CASSLQGVTEAFF. As DNA, the CDR3 is TGTGCCAGCAGTTTACAGGGGGTTACTGAAGCTTTCTTT.

The chain combines TRBV15 with TRBJ2-5; TRBD2 is a possible D gene (6 bases). Trimming removed 6 bases from V and 5 bases from J, with 13 bases in between. The CDR3 has 13 amino acids. The germline CDR1 and CDR2 sequences are LNHNV and YYDKDF (reference sequence). The CDR3 nucleotides are TGTGCCACCAGTACCCTGGGGGGTGAGACCCAGTACTTC. This translates into CATSTLGGETQYF.

The rearrangement links TRBV4-1 to TRBJ2-3, with D hard to call. Germline V gene data show CDR1 as MGHRA and CDR2 as YSYEKL. The CDR3 extends over 15 amino acids. V was clipped by 7 bases and J by 0 bases, with 14 bases between them. The CDR3 DNA reads as TGCGCCAGCACGCTAAGCCCTTTCAGCACAGATACGCAGTATTTT. Translation gives CASTLSPFSTDTQYF.

This clone was recorded only once. The chain carries TRBV14 and TRBJ2-2, with D possibly TRBD2 on 6 matching bases. The V end lost 3 bases, the J end lost 8 bases, and 19 bases lay between the germline ends. The CDR3 covers 16 residues. CDR1 SGHDN and CDR2 FVKESK come from the germline V gene. CDR3 DNA: TGTGCCAGCAGCCAGAGGCGGAGGGACCTACTTGGGGAGCTGTTTTTT. Translation gives CASSQRRRDLLGELFF.

The chain joins TRBV16 to TRBJ2-7; 7 positions agree with TRBD1. This CDR3 has 16 amino acids. With V trimmed by 6 bases and J by 0 bases, 11 bases remained unmatched. The germline gives CDR1 KGHSY, CDR2 FQNENV. CDR3 sequence: CASRPHWDRDSYEQYF. The CDR3 coding sequence is TGTGCCAGCAGACCGCATTGGGACAGAGACTCCTACGAGCAGTACTTC. The entire variable domain, with the rest obtained from reference TRBV16 and TRBJ2-7, is as follows: GEEVAQTPKHLVRGEGQKAKLYCAPIKGHSYVFWYQQVLKNEFKFLISFQNENVFDETGMPKERFSAKCLPNSPCSLEIQATKLEDSAVYFCASRPHWDRDSYEQYFGPGTRLTVT.

This clone has just a few counts. The chain employs TRBV11-2 and TRBJ2-2, with 11 bases aligning to TRBD1. Trimming removed 3 bases from V and 5 bases from J; junction bases left unmatched: 2. In germline, CDR1 is SGHAT, CDR2 FQNNGV. The CDR3 extends over 15 amino acids. CDR3 loop: CASSLDRGQTGELFF. CDR3 coding DNA: TGTGCCAGCAGCTTGGACAGGGGGCAAACCGGGGAGCTGTTTTTT.

This sequence joins TRBV19 and TRBJ2-5; 7 bases map to TRBD1. Germline V CDR1 and CDR2: LNHDA, SQIVND (reference sequence). The CDR3 is made up of 15 amino acids. V lost 3 bases and J lost 4; bases outside the gene matches: 8. CDR3 loop: CASSILAGGRETQYF. The DNA for the CDR3 is TGTGCCAGTAGTATTTTGGCAGGGGGACGAGAGACCCAGTACTTC.

The rearrangement joins TRBV6-5 to TRBJ2-2, with D possibly TRBD2 on 5 matching bases. The CDR3 sequence is 15 residues long. Germline V lookup: CDR1 MNHEY, CDR2 SVGAGI. V was pared by 7 bases and J by 2 bases, with 14 bases between. The CDR3 region is CASTAGGSNTGELFF. The CDR3, as DNA: TGTGCCAGCACCGCGGGCGGTTCTAACACCGGGGAGCTGTTTTTT.